The next 20 T cell receptor beta chains were all read from a single sample in a study of Ad26.COV2.S vaccination and SARS-CoV-2 variants. TCRdb's copy holds only in-frame clones and misses some; the assay was immunoSEQ multiplex PCR. Here the sample spans a few hundred thousand clones, 75% to 90% being singletons. The treatment was: over 15 received Ad26.COV2.S at low or high dose, single or two shots; five or six received placebo; per-sample allocation not given. Samples were taken on day 63 after the first vaccine or placebo injection. The sample in question was peripheral blood, obtained in a trial of Ad26.COV2.S vaccine versus placebo. Receptors were obtained from a person between 18 and 65 years old who received the Ad26.COV2.S COVID-19 vaccine or a placebo.

J is TRBJ2-1 and V is TRBV6-2 or TRBV6-3; possible D gene TRBD2, 5 bases. CDR1 is MNHEY and CDR2 is SVGEGT in the germline V gene. V lost 6 bases and J 7 bases, leaving 19 bases between the germline ends. The CDR3 spans 15 residues. CDR3 in amino acids: CASSPRTFRGNEQFF. In DNA form, the CDR3 reads TGTGCCAGCAGCCCGAGGACCTTTAGAGGGAATGAGCAGTTCTTC.

This rearrangement joins TRBV6-1 to TRBJ2-7, with D possibly matching TRBD1 (5 bases). Trimming stripped 1 base from V and 3 bases from J, with 10 bases between. CDR1 and CDR2 from the germline V gene are MNHNS and SASEGT. The CDR3 covers 14 residues. The CDR3, as DNA: TGTGCCAGCAGTGAAGTTGGGGCCTTCTACGAGCAGTACTTC. Its protein is CASSEVGAFYEQYF.

The chain uses TRBV4-3 and TRBJ1-1, with D tentatively TRBD1 (5 bases). With 4 bases removed from V and 2 bases from J, the gap between germline ends came to 17 bases. The V gene's germline CDR1 is LGHNA and CDR2 YSLEER. The CDR3 totals 16 residues. In DNA, the CDR3 is TGCGCCAGCAGCCGAGATTTGGGACTGCTAAACACTGAAGCTTTCTTT. This translates into CASSRDLGLLNTEAFF.

V gene TRBV7-6 combines with J gene TRBJ1-5; 7 bases match TRBD1. V dropped 5 bases and J dropped 7; count of bases not matched to a gene: 8. The CDR3 loop spans 14 amino acids. Germline CDR1 SGHVS, CDR2 FNYEAQ. The CDR3 region has the DNA TGTGCCAGCAGCCCGACAGGGTGGCGGCAGCCCCAGCATTTT. Translated, it gives CASSPTGWRQPQHF. The variable domain in full, completed from reference TRBV7-6 and TRBJ1-5, reads GAGVSQSPRYKVTKRGQDVALRCDPISGHVSLYWYRQALGQGPEFLTYFNYEAQQDKSGLPNDRFSAERPEGSISTLTIQRTEQRDSAMYRCASSPTGWRQPQHFGDGTRLSIL.

V gene TRBV2 combines with J gene TRBJ1-4, with D perhaps TRBD1 (6 bases). The CDR3 runs 14 residues. Trimming cost V 9 bases and J 4 bases, with 15 bases left between them. CDR1 is SNHLY and CDR2 is FYNNEI in the germline V gene. CDR3 DNA sequence: TGTGCCAGTCGTAGGACAGATAATAATGAAAAACTGTTTTTT. Its translation: CASRRTDNNEKLFF. Supplemented by reference TRBV2 and TRBJ1-4, the full variable domain reads EPEVTQTPSHQVTQMGQEVILRCVPISNHLYFYWYRQILGQKVEFLVSFYNNEISEKSEIFDDQFSVERPDGSNFTLKIRSTKLEDSAMYFCASRRTDNNEKLFFGSGTQLSVL.

The rearrangement uses TRBV14 and TRBJ2-1; D is perhaps TRBD2 (6 bases). Trimming removed 1 base from V and 4 bases from J, with 11 bases in between. The CDR3 is made up of 15 amino acids. Germline CDR1 reads SGHDN; CDR2 reads FVKESK. Here the CDR3 reads CASSQVGGAYNEQFF. The CDR3 DNA follows: TGTGCCAGCAGCCAAGTTGGCGGGGCTTACAATGAGCAGTTCTTC.

The CDR3 region has the DNA TGTGCCAGCAGCGAGGGAGTTCCCCCAGATACGCAGTATTTT. It yields the protein CASSEGVPPDTQYF. The chain is built from TRBV7-3 and TRBJ2-3; maybe TRBD2 (5 bases). CDR1 and CDR2 from the germline V gene are SGHTA and FQGTGA. The CDR3 is 14 amino acids. The germline V and J ends were trimmed by 5 bases and 4 bases, with 13 bases remaining between them.

The chain carries TRBV19 and TRBJ1-1; D is unresolved. CDR1 and CDR2 from the germline V gene are LNHDA and SQIVND (reference sequence). This CDR3 contains 16 residues. The V end was cut by 7 bases, the J end by 3 bases, with 21 bases between. The CDR3 DNA sequence: TGTGCCAGTATCTCCGCAAGGAGGGATGGGGACACTGAAGCTTTCTTT. Translation: CASISARRDGDTEAFF.

The V call is TRBV19, the J call TRBJ1-2; 8 positions agree with TRBD1. Germline CDR1 reads LNHDA; CDR2 reads SQIVND (reference sequence). The V and J ends lost 5 bases and 4 bases, in that order; junction bases with no gene match: 9. The CDR3 consists of 15 residues. The CDR3 DNA sequence: TGTGCCAGTAGTCCATCACTGACAGGGGTCTATGGCTACACCTTC. It translates to CASSPSLTGVYGYTF.

The chain has TRBV7-3 and TRBJ2-1; 11 positions agree with TRBD2. The V and J ends lost 3 bases and 1 base, in that order; junction bases with no gene match: 5. Germline V gene lookup returns CDR1 SGHTA and CDR2 FQGTGA. This CDR3 comprises 17 residues. The CDR3 reads CASSFAGTSGSYNEQFF. DNA for the CDR3: TGTGCCAGCAGCTTCGCCGGGACTAGCGGTTCCTACAATGAGCAGTTCTTC.

This chain connects TRBV3-1 (or the pseudogene TRBV3-2) to TRBJ1-2; D not certain. Germline CDR1 is LGHDT and CDR2 is YNNKEL (reference sequence). CDR3 length: 18 amino acids. V lost 0 bases, J lost 0 bases, and 17 bases lay in between. This chain's CDR3 is CASSQDPAWTRTNYGYTF. CDR3 nucleotide sequence: TGTGCCAGCAGCCAAGATCCCGCTTGGACGCGTACTAACTATGGCTACACCTTC.

The CDR3 is CASSLAVLGTAGEQYV. CDR3 nucleotides: TGTGCCAGCAGCTTAGCGGTTCTTGGGACAGCCGGCGAGCAGTACGTC. The chain combines TRBV11-2 with TRBJ2-7; 7 bases are a match to TRBD1. Germline V gene sequence: CDR1 SGHAT, CDR2 FQNNGV. This CDR3 region has 16 residues. V dropped 1 base and J dropped 6; count of bases not matched to a gene: 12.

The rearrangement links TRBV13 to TRBJ2-1, with D perhaps TRBD1 (6 bases). Germline V lookup: CDR1 PRHDT, CDR2 FYEKMQ (reference sequence). Trimming took 4 bases from V and 4 from J, leaving 8 bases between them. The CDR3 is 13 amino acids. In nucleotides, the CDR3 is TGTGCCAGCAGCTCCCAGGGGTACAATGAGCAGTTCTTC. This translates into CASSSQGYNEQFF.

The chain couples TRBV14 to TRBJ1-2; a weak D match, TRBD1 (5 bases). V shed 2 bases and J shed 6 bases, with 19 bases lying between them. This CDR3 has 16 residues. Germline V lookup: CDR1 SGHDN, CDR2 FVKESK. The CDR3 spells CASSQRTGTSPNGYTF. CDR3 bases: TGTGCCAGCAGCCAACGAACCGGGACTTCTCCTAATGGCTACACCTTC. Full variable domain (remainder filled in from reference TRBV14 and TRBJ1-2): EAGVTQFPSHSVIEKGQTVTLRCDPISGHDNLYWYRRVMGKEIKFLLHFVKESKQDESGMPNNRFLAERTGGTYSTLKVQPAELEDSGVYFCASSQRTGTSPNGYTFGSGTRLTVV.

CDR3 bases: TGTGCCAGCAGTTTCGCAGTCCGACAGCCCCAGCATTTT. Translated, it gives CASSFAVRQPQHF. The J gene is TRBJ1-5, the V gene TRBV27; D remains ambiguous. The CDR3 is 13 residues long. From germline, CDR1 is MNHEY and CDR2 SMNVEV (reference sequence). V was pared by 3 bases and J by 7 bases, with 10 bases between.

This chain joins TRBV28 and TRBJ2-5; possible D gene TRBD2, 7 bases. CDR3 size: 15 residues. Trimming removed 8 bases from V and 0 bases from J, with 16 bases in between. The germline CDR1 and CDR2 sequences are MDHEN and SYDVKM. The CDR3 nucleotides are TGTGCCAGCGGAGGGGGAGGGGCGTACCAAGAGACCCAGTACTTC. This encodes CASGGGGAYQETQYF.

The gene calls are TRBV4-1 and TRBJ1-5; D gene ambiguous. The CDR3 length is 12 residues. Germline V lookup: CDR1 MGHRA, CDR2 YSYEKL. The V end lost 1 base, the J end lost 4 bases, and 2 bases lay between the germline ends. The CDR3 coding sequence is TGCGCCAGCAGCCAAGGGAATCAGCCCCAGCATTTT. Translated: CASSQGNQPQHF.

The V call is TRBV28, the J call TRBJ1-2; no reliable D call. This CDR3 has 12 amino acids. The ends were cut back, 1 base at V and 4 bases at J, with 4 bases in the middle. CDR1 is MDHEN and CDR2 is SYDVKM in the germline V gene. The CDR3 bases are TGTGCCAGCAGTTTATCGGGCTATGGCTACACCTTC. It yields the protein CASSLSGYGYTF.

V gene TRBV5-6 combines with J gene TRBJ2-7; TRBD1 matches 10 bases. In germline, CDR1 is SGHDT, CDR2 YYEEEE. With V trimmed by 2 bases and J by 5 bases, 10 bases remained unmatched. This CDR3 spans 16 amino acids. The CDR3 loop is CASSLSQTGGINEQYF. The CDR3 bases are TGTGCCAGCAGCTTATCACAGACAGGGGGCATCAACGAGCAGTACTTC. The complete variable domain, with remaining parts taken from reference TRBV5-6 and TRBJ2-7, reads DAGVTQSPTHLIKTRGQQVTLRCSPKSGHDTVSWYQQALGQGPQFIFQYYEEEERQRGNFPDRFSGHQFPNYSSELNVNALLLGDSALYLCASSLSQTGGINEQYFGPGTRLTVT.

The sample holds a few counts of this clone. The chain carries TRBV6-4 and TRBJ2-3; the D gene is possibly TRBD1 (6 bases). Per the germline V gene, CDR1 is MRHNA and CDR2 is SNTAGT. V lost 5 bases and J lost 2, with 14 bases in between. This CDR3 is built from 15 residues. CDR3 DNA sequence: TGTGCCAGCAGTCGGACAGTCACTGTCACAGATACGCAGTATTTT. Residues: CASSRTVTVTDTQYF.